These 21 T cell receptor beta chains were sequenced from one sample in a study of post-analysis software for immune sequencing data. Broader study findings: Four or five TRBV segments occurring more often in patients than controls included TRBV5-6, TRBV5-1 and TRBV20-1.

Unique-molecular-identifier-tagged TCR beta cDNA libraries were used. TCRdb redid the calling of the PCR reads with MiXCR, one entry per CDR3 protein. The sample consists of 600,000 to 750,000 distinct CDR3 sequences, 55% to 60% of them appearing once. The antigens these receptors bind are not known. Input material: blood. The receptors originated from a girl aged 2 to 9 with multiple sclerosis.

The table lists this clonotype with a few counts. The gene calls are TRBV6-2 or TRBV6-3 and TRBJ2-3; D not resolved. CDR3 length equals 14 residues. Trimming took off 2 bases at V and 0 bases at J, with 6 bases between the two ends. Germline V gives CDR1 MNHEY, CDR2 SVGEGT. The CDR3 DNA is TGTGCCAGCAGTTACGACTCTAGCACAGATACGCAGTATTTT. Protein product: CASSYDSSTDTQYF.

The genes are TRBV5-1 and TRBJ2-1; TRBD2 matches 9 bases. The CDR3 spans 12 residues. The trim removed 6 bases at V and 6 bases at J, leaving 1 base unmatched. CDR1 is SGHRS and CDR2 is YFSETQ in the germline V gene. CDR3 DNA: TGCGCCAGCAAAGCGGGGGGCAATGAGCAGTTCTTC. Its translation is CASKAGGNEQFF. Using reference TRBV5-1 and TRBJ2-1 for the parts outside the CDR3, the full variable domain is KAGVTQTPRYLIKTRGQQVTLSCSPISGHRSVSWYQQTPGQGLQFLFEYFSETQRNKGNFPGRFSGRQFSNSRSEMNVSTLELGDSALYLCASKAGGNEQFFGPGTRLTVL.

DNA for the CDR3: TGTGCCAGCATCCTTGTAGTAGGACGGTACAATGAGCAGTTCTTC. It translates to CASILVVGRYNEQFF. The V and J genes are TRBV7-2 and TRBJ2-1; D is ambiguous. V was pared by 7 bases and J by 4 bases, with 17 bases between. The CDR3 runs 15 residues. Germline V gives CDR1 SGHTA, CDR2 FQGNSA.

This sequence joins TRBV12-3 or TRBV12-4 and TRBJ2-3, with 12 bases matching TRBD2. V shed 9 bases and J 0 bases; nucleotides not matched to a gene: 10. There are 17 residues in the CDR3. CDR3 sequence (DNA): TGTGCCAGTGTGGGGGCTAGCGGGGGGGCTAGCACAGATACGCAGTATTTT. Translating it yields CASVGASGGASTDTQYF.

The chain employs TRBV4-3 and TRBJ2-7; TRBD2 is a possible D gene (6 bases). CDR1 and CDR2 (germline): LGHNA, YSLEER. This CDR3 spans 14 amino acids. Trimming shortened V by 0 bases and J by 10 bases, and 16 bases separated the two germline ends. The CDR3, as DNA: TGCGCCAGCAGCCAAGAACGGCTTACGGGGGACCAGTACTTC. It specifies CASSQERLTGDQYF.

The CDR3 region has the DNA TGTGCCAGCAGCACAACAGGGACTATGAACACTGAAGCTTTCTTT. This translates into CASSTTGTMNTEAFF. The chain employs TRBV11-2 and TRBJ1-1; the D gene is possibly TRBD1 (6 bases). The length of the CDR3 is 15 residues. The germline V gene has CDR1 SGHAT and CDR2 FQNNGV. V lost 5 bases, J lost 0 bases, and 13 bases lay in between.

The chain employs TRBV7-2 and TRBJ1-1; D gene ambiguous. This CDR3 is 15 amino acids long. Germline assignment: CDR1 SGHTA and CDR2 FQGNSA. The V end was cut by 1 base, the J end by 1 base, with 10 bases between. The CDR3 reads CASSLGHKSNTEAFF. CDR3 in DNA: TGTGCCAGCAGCTTAGGCCACAAATCGAACACTGAAGCTTTCTTT. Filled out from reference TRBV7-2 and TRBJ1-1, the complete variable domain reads GAGVSQSPSNKVTEKGKDVELRCDPISGHTALYWYRQSLGQGLEFLIYFQGNSAPDKSGLPSDRFSAERTGGSVSTLTIQRTQQEDSAVYLCASSLGHKSNTEAFFGQGTRLTVV.

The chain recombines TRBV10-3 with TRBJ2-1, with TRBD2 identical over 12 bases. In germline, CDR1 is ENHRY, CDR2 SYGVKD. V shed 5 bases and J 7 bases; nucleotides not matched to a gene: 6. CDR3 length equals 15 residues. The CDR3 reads CAISLTSGRRNEQFF. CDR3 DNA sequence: TGTGCCATCAGTCTCACTAGCGGGAGGAGGAATGAGCAGTTCTTC.

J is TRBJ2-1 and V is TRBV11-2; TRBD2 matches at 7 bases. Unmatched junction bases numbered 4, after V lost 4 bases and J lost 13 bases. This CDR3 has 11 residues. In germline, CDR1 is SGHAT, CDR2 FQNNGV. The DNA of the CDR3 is TGTGCCAGCAGCTCCGTAGCGGGTCAGTTCTTC. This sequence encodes CASSSVAGQFF.

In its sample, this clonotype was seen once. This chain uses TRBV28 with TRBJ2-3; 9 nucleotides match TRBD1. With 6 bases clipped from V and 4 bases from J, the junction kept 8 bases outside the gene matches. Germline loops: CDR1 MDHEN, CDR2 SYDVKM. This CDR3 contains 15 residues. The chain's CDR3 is CASREGTGRADTQYF. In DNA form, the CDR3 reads TGTGCCAGCAGGGAGGGGACAGGGAGAGCAGATACGCAGTATTTT.

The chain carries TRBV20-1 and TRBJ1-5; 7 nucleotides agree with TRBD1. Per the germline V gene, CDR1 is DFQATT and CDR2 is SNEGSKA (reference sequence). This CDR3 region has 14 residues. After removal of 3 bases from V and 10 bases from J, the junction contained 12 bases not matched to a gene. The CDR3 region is CSASPDRALQPQHF. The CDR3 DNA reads TGCAGTGCTAGTCCCGACAGGGCCCTACAACCCCAGCATTTT.

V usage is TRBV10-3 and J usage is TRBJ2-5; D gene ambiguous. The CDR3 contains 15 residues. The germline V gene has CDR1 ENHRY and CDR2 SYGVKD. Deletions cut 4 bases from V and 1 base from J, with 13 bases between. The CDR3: CAISVNLGSQETQYF. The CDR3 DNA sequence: TGTGCCATCAGTGTGAATTTGGGCAGCCAAGAGACCCAGTACTTC.

The CDR3, as DNA: TGCGCCAGCAGCTGGCTGGGCAGGGGGCGCGCGAACACTGAAGCTTTCTTT. This encodes CASSWLGRGRANTEAFF. The rearrangement uses TRBV5-1 and TRBJ1-1; 8 nucleotides agree with TRBD1. V was pared by 3 bases and J by 1 base, with 11 bases of the junction left unmatched. This CDR3 is built from 17 residues. CDR1 and CDR2 from the germline V gene are SGHRS and YFSETQ.

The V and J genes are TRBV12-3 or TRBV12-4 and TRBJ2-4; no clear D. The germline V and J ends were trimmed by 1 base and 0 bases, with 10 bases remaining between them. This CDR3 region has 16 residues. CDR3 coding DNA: TGTGCCAGCAGTTTAGGAGACATCTTAGCCAAAAACATTCAGTACTTC. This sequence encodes CASSLGDILAKNIQYF.

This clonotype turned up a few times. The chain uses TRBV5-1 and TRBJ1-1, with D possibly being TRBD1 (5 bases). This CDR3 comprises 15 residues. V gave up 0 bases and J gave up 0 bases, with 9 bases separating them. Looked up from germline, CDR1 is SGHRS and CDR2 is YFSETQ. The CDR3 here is CASSLEAGLNTEAFF. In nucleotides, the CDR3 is TGCGCCAGCAGCTTGGAGGCAGGGCTGAACACTGAAGCTTTCTTT.

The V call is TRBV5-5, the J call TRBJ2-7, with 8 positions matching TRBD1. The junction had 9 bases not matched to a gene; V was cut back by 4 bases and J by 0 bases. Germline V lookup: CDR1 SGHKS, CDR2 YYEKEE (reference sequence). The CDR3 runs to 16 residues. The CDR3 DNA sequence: TGTGCCAGCAGCGATTACCGGGACAGGTACTCCTACGAGCAGTACTTC. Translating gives CASSDYRDRYSYEQYF.

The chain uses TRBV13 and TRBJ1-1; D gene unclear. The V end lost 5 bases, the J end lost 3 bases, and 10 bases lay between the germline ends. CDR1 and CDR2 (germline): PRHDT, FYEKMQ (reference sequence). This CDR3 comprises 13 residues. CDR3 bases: TGTGCCAGCAGCCCAATAGAGCACACTGAAGCTTTCTTT. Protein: CASSPIEHTEAFF.

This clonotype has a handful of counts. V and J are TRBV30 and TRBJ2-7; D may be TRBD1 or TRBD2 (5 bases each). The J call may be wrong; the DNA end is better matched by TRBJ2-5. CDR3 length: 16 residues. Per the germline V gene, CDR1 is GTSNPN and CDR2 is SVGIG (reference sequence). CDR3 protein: CAWSTPGPQGRETQYF. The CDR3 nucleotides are TGTGCCTGGAGTACACCGGGACCCCAGGGTAGGGAGACCCAGTACTTC.

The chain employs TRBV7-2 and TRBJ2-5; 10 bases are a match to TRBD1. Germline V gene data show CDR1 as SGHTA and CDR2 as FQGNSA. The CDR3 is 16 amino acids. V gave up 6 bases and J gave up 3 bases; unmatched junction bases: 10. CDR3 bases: TGTGCCAGCAGTCCTGCAAGGACAGGGGGAAAAGAGACCCAGTACTTC. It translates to CASSPARTGGKETQYF.

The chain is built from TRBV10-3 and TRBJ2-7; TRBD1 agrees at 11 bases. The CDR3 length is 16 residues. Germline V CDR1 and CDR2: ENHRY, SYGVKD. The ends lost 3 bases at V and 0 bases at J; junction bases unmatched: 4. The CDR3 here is CAISDPGTGGSYEQYF. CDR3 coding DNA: TGTGCCATCAGTGATCCCGGGACAGGGGGCTCCTACGAGCAGTACTTC.

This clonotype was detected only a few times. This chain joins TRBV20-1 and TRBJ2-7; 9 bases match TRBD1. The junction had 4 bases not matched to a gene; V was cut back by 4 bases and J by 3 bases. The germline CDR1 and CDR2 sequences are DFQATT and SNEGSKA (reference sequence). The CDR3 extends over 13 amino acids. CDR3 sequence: CSATGTGLYEQYF. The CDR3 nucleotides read TGCAGTGCTACCGGGACAGGGCTCTACGAGCAGTACTTC.